Listed below are T cell receptor beta chains from one sample, sequenced in a study of HIV-infected patients and healthy controls. TCRdb re-called the 5' RACE reads with MiXCR, one entry per CDR3 protein. The repertoire holds under 20,000 distinct CDR3 sequences, with approximately 16% as singletons. The sample taken for sequencing was CD8+ T cells from blood. The receptors stem from a human donor in good health. Both conserved end residues are part of each CDR3. A D gene is named only where the DNA matches it firmly. Clone size is shown for a subset of rows, as once, few, many or a class of expanded clone.

size | J | D | V | DNA | CDR3
. | TRBJ2-5 | . | TRBV27 | TGTGCCAGCAGTTTCGGAGAGAACCAGTACTTC | CASSFGENQYF
many | TRBJ1-4 | . | TRBV4-2 | TGTGCCAGCAGCCAAGCCCAAGCCGCGGGGAAACTGTTTTTT | CASSQAQAAGKLFF
few | TRBJ1-1 | . | TRBV5-1 | TGCGCCAGCAGCTTGGGACAGACAATGAACACTGAAGCTTTCTTT | CASSLGQTMNTEAFF
few | TRBJ1-1 | . | TRBV5-6 | TGTGCCAGCAGCTTGGGCAGGGTTTGGTACACTGAAGCTTTCTTT | CASSLGRVWYTEAFF
many | TRBJ1-4 | . | TRBV6-6 | TGTGCCAGCAGTTACGAAAGCACTCTGGGTGAAAAACTGTTTTTT | CASSYESTLGEKLFF
. | TRBJ2-3 | TRBD1 | TRBV19 | TGTGCCAGTAGCCTGGACAGGGAAACAGATACGCAGTATTTT | CASSLDRETDTQYF
. | TRBJ2-7 | TRBD1 | TRBV3-1 | TGTGCCAGCAGCCTCGGACAGGGGGCGATCTACGAGCAGTACTTC | CASSLGQGAIYEQYF
many | TRBJ2-6 | . | TRBV7-9 | TGTGCCAGCAGCCTAGAGGAGGCTGGGGCCAACGTCCTGACTTTC | CASSLEEAGANVLTF
few | TRBJ1-1 | . | TRBV6-1 | TGTGCCAGCAGGGGGTACCAGGGGAGTACCACTGAAGCTTTCTTT | CASRGYQGSTTEAFF
. | TRBJ2-5 | . | TRBV7-9 | TGTGCCTGCCCTGGTGCTCAAGAGACCCAGTACTTC | CACPGAQETQYF
. | TRBJ2-3 | . | TRBV4-3 | TGCGCCAGCAGCCCCTCAAGGCTTGGGGCCATGGATACGCAGTATTTT | CASSPSRLGAMDTQYF
once | TRBJ1-5 | TRBD1 | TRBV19 | TGTGCCAGTAGTATAGATCCCAGGGGGAGGCCCCAGCATTTT | CASSIDPRGRPQHF
. | TRBJ1-1 | TRBD1 | TRBV29-1 | TGCAGCGTTGACCTTATGGGACAGGGGTTCACTGAAGCTTTCTTT | CSVDLMGQGFTEAFF
. | TRBJ2-4 | . | TRBV28 | TGTGCCAGCAGTTCAGGGCCTTTCCAGGTTGGATCGGAAAACATTCAGTACTTC | CASSSGPFQVGSENIQYF
many | TRBJ2-6 | TRBD1 | TRBV2 | TGTGCCAGCAGTGATGGGACAGGGACGATCGCTGGGGCCAACGTCCTGACTTTC | CASSDGTGTIAGANVLTF
few | TRBJ2-5 | . | TRBV6-2/TRBV6-3 | TGTGCCAGCAGTTACTCGATTCTAGGGACCCAGTACTTC | CASSYSILGTQYF
many | TRBJ1-1 | . | TRBV14 | TGTGCCAGCAGCCAAGAGGGGTTCACGAACACTGAAGCTTTCTTT | CASSQEGFTNTEAFF
many | TRBJ2-1 | . | TRBV7-2 | TGTGCCAGCAGCTTAGCGCTAGGGGGAGAGGACTACAATGAGCAGTTCTTC | CASSLALGGEDYNEQFF
many | TRBJ1-6 | TRBD1 | TRBV5-6 | TGTGCCAGCAGCTCAGGGACAGGCCTGTTTTGGGCCCTCCACTTT | CASSSGTGLFWALHF
. | TRBJ1-3 | . | TRBV21-1 | TGTGCCAGCCACGGCCCAAGCTCTGGAAACACCATATATTTT | CASHGPSSGNTIYF
. | TRBJ2-1 | . | TRBV28 | TGTGCCAGCAGTCCGACCCTGAGGACAGCCTCCTACAATGAGCAGTTCTTC | CASSPTLRTASYNEQFF
few | TRBJ2-4 | . | TRBV29-1 | TGCAGCGTTGAATTGAGCCAGCTTGCGAACATTCAGTACTTC | CSVELSQLANIQYF
. | TRBJ2-1 | . | TRBV19 | TGTGCCAGTAACATGGGGGGACAGTACAATGAGCAGTTCTTC | CASNMGGQYNEQFF
. | TRBJ2-3 | TRBD2 | TRBV7-2 | TGTGCCAGCAGCGCAGGACTAGCGGGGGTCTTGGATACGCAGTATTTT | CASSAGLAGVLDTQYF
. | TRBJ2-5 | . | TRBV9 | TGTGCCAGCACGCCCCGGGCCGGCAGTCAAGAGACCCAGTACTTC | CASTPRAGSQETQYF
few | TRBJ1-2 | TRBD1 | TRBV14 | TGTGCCAGCAGCCCCGGACAGGGGAATTTTCTTGGGTATGGCTACACCTTC | CASSPGQGNFLGYGYTF
many | TRBJ2-3 | . | TRBV5-1 | TGCGCCAGTAAGGGACCGGGCACAGATACGCAGTATTTT | CASKGPGTDTQYF
few | TRBJ1-1 | . | TRBV9 | TGTGCCAGCAGCGCTGAAGTGAACACTGAAGCTTTCTTT | CASSAEVNTEAFF
. | TRBJ1-1 | . | TRBV4-2 | TGTGCCAGCAGCCAAGATATCGAGGGCTTTGCTGAAGCTTTCTTT | CASSQDIEGFAEAFF
few | TRBJ1-3 | . | TRBV4-2 | TGTGCCAGCAGCCAAGAGGAGGGACTGAATTCTGGAAACACCATATATTTT | CASSQEEGLNSGNTIYF
many | TRBJ2-5 | TRBD2 | TRBV9 | TGTGCCAGCAGCGTAGGGCTAGCGGGAGGGCCTCGGGAGACCCAGTACTTC | CASSVGLAGGPRETQYF
. | TRBJ2-2 | . | TRBV15 | TGTGCCACCAGCAGAGGACGGAGCACCGGGGAGCTGTTTTTT | CATSRGRSTGELFF
. | TRBJ1-2 | TRBD1 | TRBV12-3/TRBV12-4 | TGTGCCAGCACCGGGACAGGGCTTGGCTACACCTTC | CASTGTGLGYTF
. | TRBJ2-3 | . | TRBV28 | TGTGCCAGCAGTCTCCATCCGGGGGAGAGCACAGATACGCAGTATTTT | CASSLHPGESTDTQYF
. | TRBJ2-1 | . | TRBV29-1 | TGCAGCGTTGAAGAGGGCAACTCCTACAATGAGCAGTTCTTC | CSVEEGNSYNEQFF
. | TRBJ2-1 | . | TRBV7-9 | TGTGCCAGCAGCTTGCGCCTAGGGAGCTCCTACAATGAGCAGTTCTTC | CASSLRLGSSYNEQFF
few | TRBJ1-1 | . | TRBV7-9 | TGTGCCAGCAGCTTACAGGGTGGTTGGGCTGAAGCTTTCTTT | CASSLQGGWAEAFF
many | TRBJ2-2 | . | TRBV7-2 | TGTGCCAGCAGCTTAACGGGCAGGGGCACCGGGGAGCTGTTTTTT | CASSLTGRGTGELFF
. | TRBJ2-3 | TRBD2 | TRBV29-1 | TGCAGCGTTGAAGGAGGGGACTACTCCACAGATACGCAGTATTTT | CSVEGGDYSTDTQYF
many | TRBJ2-4 | . | TRBV6-6 | TGTGCCAGCCTCGGCCCAGTGGGAGCCAAAAACATTCAGTACTTC | CASLGPVGAKNIQYF
few | TRBJ2-5 | TRBD2 | TRBV7-9 | TGTGCCAGCAGCTTAGTTGTTGTCCAAGGCGGGAGGGGAAAAGAGACCCAGTACTTC | CASSLVVVQGGRGKETQYF
many | TRBJ1-5 | . | TRBV4-3 | TGCGCCAGCAGCCAAGGCGTTCAGAATCAGCCCCAGCATTTT | CASSQGVQNQPQHF
many | TRBJ2-5 | . | TRBV7-9 | TGTGCCAGCAGCCCCCCCGATGGTCGGCAGCAAGAGACCCAGTACTTC | CASSPPDGRQQETQYF